This TCR beta chain comes out of a study of T cell changes during pregnancy in multiple sclerosis. Clones were sequenced by immunoSEQ multiplex PCR, and TCRdb holds only the in-frame ones, with some missing. The sample includes 100,000 to 130,000 clones, around 93% of them seen just once. Germline CDR1 reads SEHNR; CDR2 reads FQNEAQ (reference sequence). V lost 2 bases, J lost 0 bases, and 10 bases lay in between. The CDR3 loop spans 15 amino acids. The rearrangement links TRBV7-9 to TRBJ1-1; a possible D gene is TRBD1 (5 bases). The sequence was collected from a female donor in good health, enrolled as a control in a pregnancy study. The material sequenced was peripheral blood, taken in the third trimester of pregnancy. The CDR3 DNA reads as TGTGCCAGCAGCTTAAGACAGCCGATGAACACTGAAGCTTTCTTT. Its translation is CASSLRQPMNTEAFF. Full variable domain (rest looked up from reference TRBV7-9 and TRBJ1-1): DTGVSQNPRHKITKRGQNVTFRCDPISEHNRLYWYRQTLGQGPEFLTYFQNEAQLEKSRLLSDRFSAERPKGSFSTLEIQRTEQGDSAMYLCASSLRQPMNTEAFFGQGTRLTVV.